This is a list of T cell receptor beta chains from one sample in a study of OX40 agonist ivuxolimab in advanced cancers. Clones were sequenced by immunoSEQ multiplex PCR, and TCRdb holds only the in-frame ones, with some missing. The sample lists 53,000 or so clones, 70% to 80% occurring once. The sample was CD4+ or CD8+ T cells sorted from blood, taken in a trial of the OX40 agonist ivuxolimab. All receptors derive from an adult with an advanced solid tumor such as melanoma, head and neck, liver or kidney cancer. CDR3s include the opening cysteine and the closing phenylalanine or tryptophan. A D gene is named only where the DNA matches it firmly. Part of the rows lack a size; the others show once, few, many or a class for expanded clones.

>TRBJ2-7|NA|TRBV6-1|NA
TGTGCCAGCAGCGCAACCCGAGCCGGGGTCTACGAGCAGTACTTC
CASSATRAGVYEQYF
>TRBJ1-2|NA|TRBV29-1|NA
TGCAGCGTTGAAGATGGGACCTATGGCTACACCTTC
CSVEDGTYGYTF
>TRBJ1-2|NA|TRBV5-5|NA
TGTGCCAGCAGCTATAGCCTGGGGAACTATGGCTACACCTTC
CASSYSLGNYGYTF
>TRBJ2-5|NA|TRBV5-1|NA
TGCGCCAGCAGCCTCCAAGAGACCCAGTACTTC
CASSLQETQYF
>TRBJ1-5|NA|TRBV5-5|NA
TGTGCCAGCAGCTTGGCAGTAACTAGCAATCAGCCCCAGCATTTT
CASSLAVTSNQPQHF
>TRBJ1-5|NA|TRBV10-3|once
TGTGCCATCAGTGAGTCGGGACCTAATCAGCCCCAGCATTTT
CAISESGPNQPQHF
>TRBJ1-2|NA|TRBV7-9|few
TGTGCCAGCAGCTTAGCTAACTGGGGTGAGGCGAACTATGGCTACACCTTC
CASSLANWGEANYGYTF
>TRBJ2-3|NA|TRBV7-2|NA
TGTGCCAGCAGCTTAGAGATCAGGCCACCCGGGGATACGCAGTATTTT
CASSLEIRPPGDTQYF
>TRBJ2-1|NA|TRBV6-1|NA
TGTGCCAGCAGTCCCCTTGAGACTAGGGTCAGAGAGCAGTTCTTC
CASSPLETRVREQFF
>TRBJ1-2|NA|TRBV28|few
TGTGCCAGCAGTTTGGGCAGTAACTATGGCTACACCTTC
CASSLGSNYGYTF
>TRBJ1-2|TRBD1|TRBV28|NA
TGTGCCAGCAGTACCGGGACAGGACTATATGGCTACACCTTC
CASSTGTGLYGYTF
>TRBJ2-1|NA|TRBV5-1|NA
TGCGCCAGCAGCTTGTTAGGGGGCTCCTACAATGAGCAGTTCTTC
CASSLLGGSYNEQFF
>TRBJ2-1|NA|TRBV27|NA
TGTGCCAGCAGTTTCGCCTTGGGATCTAGCTCCTACAATGAGCAGTTCTTC
CASSFALGSSSYNEQFF
>TRBJ1-1|TRBD1|TRBV5-1|NA
TGCGCCAGCAGCTTGGGTGGGACAGGGGGTATGAACACTGAAGCTTTCTTT
CASSLGGTGGMNTEAFF
>TRBJ1-1|NA|TRBV29-1|NA
TGCAGCATAGACCGGGACTCCCTGAACACTGAAGCTTTCTTT
CSIDRDSLNTEAFF
>TRBJ2-1|NA|TRBV7-2|many
TGTGCCAGCAGCTTAGCCCCCGGGTCCTACAATGAGCAGTTCTTC
CASSLAPGSYNEQFF
>TRBJ1-3|NA|TRBV9|NA
TGTGCCAGCAGCGGAGGGTGGGGCTCTGGAAACACCATATATTTT
CASSGGWGSGNTIYF
>TRBJ1-5|NA|TRBV28|NA
TGTGCCAGCAGTTTAGCAGGGCTACCGAATCAGCCCCAGCATTTT
CASSLAGLPNQPQHF
>TRBJ2-7|NA|TRBV19|NA
TGTGCCAGTAGCCTCGGGCTCCTACAAGGACAACATCGTACCTACGAGCAGTACTTC
CASSLGLLQGQHRTYEQYF
>TRBJ1-1|NA|TRBV10-3|NA
TGTGCCATCACTGTAACAGGGAACACTGAAGCTTTCTTT
CAITVTGNTEAFF
>TRBJ1-5|NA|TRBV4-1|NA
TGCGCCAGCAGCCAAGATGTGGGCAGGGGCGATCAGCCCCAGCATTTT
CASSQDVGRGDQPQHF
>TRBJ2-5|NA|TRBV2|NA
TGTGCCAGCAGTGAAGTTAGAGGAGGTCGGGGATTCCAAGGGACCCAGTACTTC
CASSEVRGGRGFQGTQYF
>TRBJ2-7|NA|TRBV5-4|NA
TGTGCCAGCAGCGGCGGGACCCCCTCTCTCTACGAGCAGTACTTC
CASSGGTPSLYEQYF
>TRBJ2-1|TRBD2|TRBV9|NA
TGTGCCAGCAGCACAACTAGCGGGATCTACAATGAGCAGTTCTTC
CASSTTSGIYNEQFF
>TRBJ2-3|NA|TRBV27|NA
TGTGCCAGCAGTTTGGGATTGAGGGAGCGCACAGATACGCAGTATTTT
CASSLGLRERTDTQYF
>TRBJ2-4|NA|TRBV19|NA
TGTGCCAGTAGTCCAGGGACCTTTAGGCGAGCCAAAAACATTCAGTACTTC
CASSPGTFRRAKNIQYF
>TRBJ2-5|TRBD2|TRBV28|once
TGTGCCACCACAGAGTTAGGGCGGGAGGGCCGGAAGACCCAGTACTTC
CATTELGREGRKTQYF
>TRBJ1-1|TRBD1|TRBV28|NA
TGTGCCAGCAGCACGAGATGGACAGGGTCGGGGAATGAAGCTTTCTTT
CASSTRWTGSGNEAFF
>TRBJ2-1|NA|TRBV9|NA
TGTGCCAGCAGCGTAAGGGGGGATGAGCAGTTCTTC
CASSVRGDEQFF
>TRBJ1-5|TRBD1|TRBV5-1|NA
TGCGCCAGCAGCTTGGGACAGGGAAGGGAGCCCCAGCATTTT
CASSLGQGREPQHF
>TRBJ2-2|NA|TRBV5-6|NA
TGTGCCAGCAGCTCCTGGTTTCCGAACACCGGGGAGCTGTTTTTT
CASSSWFPNTGELFF
>TRBJ2-5|TRBD1|TRBV5-1|NA
TGCGCCAGCAGCTTGGGGGGTACAGGGGGCCAAGAGACCCAGTACTTC
CASSLGGTGGQETQYF
>TRBJ2-3|NA|TRBV27|few
TGTGCCAGCAGTTTATCCGGCCCTGGTATTGGTACGCAGTATTTT
CASSLSGPGIGTQYF
>TRBJ2-7|NA|TRBV19|NA
TGTGCCAGTAGTATAGGGACCGGGGGCGAGCAGTACTTC
CASSIGTGGEQYF
>TRBJ1-1|TRBD1|TRBV18|NA
TGTGCCAGCCGGGGACAGGGTACGGACGCTGAAGCTTTCTTT
CASRGQGTDAEAFF
>TRBJ2-5|NA|TRBV2|NA
TGTGCCAGCTCTGGGGGCGCAATGAAGACCCAGTACTTC
CASSGGAMKTQYF
>TRBJ1-1|TRBD1|TRBV13|NA
TGTGCCAGCAGCCCTAGAGGGACAGGGACGAACACTGAAGCTTTCTTT
CASSPRGTGTNTEAFF
>TRBJ2-1|TRBD2|TRBV4-2|NA
TGTGCCAGCAGCCAAGAAGGACTAGCGGGCACATACAATGAGCAGTTCTTC
CASSQEGLAGTYNEQFF
>TRBJ2-1|TRBD2|TRBV4-1|NA
TGCGCCAGCAGGAGGGGCGGATTAGCGGGAGGGTCCTCGGGGTACAATGAGCAGTTCTTC
CASRRGGLAGGSSGYNEQFF
>TRBJ2-7|TRBD1|TRBV28|NA
TGTGCCAGCAGTTCTAGGGGAGGGACAGGGTTCTACGAGCAGTACTTC
CASSSRGGTGFYEQYF
>TRBJ2-1|TRBD2|TRBV7-9|NA
TGTGCCAGCAGCCTTCATGGACTAGCGGGAGGCAATGAGCAGTTCTTC
CASSLHGLAGGNEQFF